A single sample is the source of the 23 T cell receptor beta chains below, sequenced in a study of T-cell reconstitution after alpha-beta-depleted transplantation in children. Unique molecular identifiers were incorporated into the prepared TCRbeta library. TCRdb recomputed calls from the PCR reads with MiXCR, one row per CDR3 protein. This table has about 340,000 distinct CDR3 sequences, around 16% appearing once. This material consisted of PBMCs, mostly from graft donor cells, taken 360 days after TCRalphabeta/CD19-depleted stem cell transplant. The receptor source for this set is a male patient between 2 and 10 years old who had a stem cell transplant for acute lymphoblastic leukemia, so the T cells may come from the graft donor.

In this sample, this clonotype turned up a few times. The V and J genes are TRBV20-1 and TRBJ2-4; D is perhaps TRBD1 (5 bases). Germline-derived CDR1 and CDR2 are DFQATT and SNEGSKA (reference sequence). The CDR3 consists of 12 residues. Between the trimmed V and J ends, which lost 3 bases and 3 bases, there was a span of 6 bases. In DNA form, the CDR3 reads TGCAGTGCTAGGACAGACAAAAACATTCAGTACTTC. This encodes CSARTDKNIQYF.

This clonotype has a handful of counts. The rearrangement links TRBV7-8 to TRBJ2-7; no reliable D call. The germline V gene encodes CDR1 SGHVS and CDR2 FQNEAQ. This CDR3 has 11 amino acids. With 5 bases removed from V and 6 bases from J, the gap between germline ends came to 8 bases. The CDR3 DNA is TGTGCCAGCAGCCCGAGAAGCGAGCAGTACTTC. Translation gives CASSPRSEQYF.

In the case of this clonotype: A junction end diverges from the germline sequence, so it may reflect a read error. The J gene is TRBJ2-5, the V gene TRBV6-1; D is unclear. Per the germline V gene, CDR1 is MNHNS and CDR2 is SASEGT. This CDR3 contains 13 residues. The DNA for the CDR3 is TGTACCAGCAGTGAATTTGGTACAGAGACCCAGTACTTC. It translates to CTSSEFGTETQYF.

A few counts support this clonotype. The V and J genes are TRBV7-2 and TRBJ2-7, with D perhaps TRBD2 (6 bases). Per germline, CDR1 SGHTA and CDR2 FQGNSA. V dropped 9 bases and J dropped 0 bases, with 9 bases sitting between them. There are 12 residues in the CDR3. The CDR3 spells CASGEVSYEQYF. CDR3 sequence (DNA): TGTGCCAGTGGGGAGGTCTCCTACGAGCAGTACTTC.

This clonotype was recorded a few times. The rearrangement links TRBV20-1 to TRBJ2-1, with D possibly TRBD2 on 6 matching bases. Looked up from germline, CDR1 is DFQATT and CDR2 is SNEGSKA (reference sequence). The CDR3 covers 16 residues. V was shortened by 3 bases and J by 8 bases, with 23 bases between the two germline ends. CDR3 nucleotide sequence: TGCAGTGCTAGGGAACTAAGTTGGGGCGGGAACGATGAGCAGTTCTTC. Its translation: CSARELSWGGNDEQFF.

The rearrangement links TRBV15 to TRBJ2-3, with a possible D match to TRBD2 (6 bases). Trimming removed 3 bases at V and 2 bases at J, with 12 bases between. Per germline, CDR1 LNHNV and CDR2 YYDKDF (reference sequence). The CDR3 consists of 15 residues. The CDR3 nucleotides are TGTGCCACCAGCAGCACCCCGGGAGCCACAGATACGCAGTATTTT. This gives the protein CATSSTPGATDTQYF.

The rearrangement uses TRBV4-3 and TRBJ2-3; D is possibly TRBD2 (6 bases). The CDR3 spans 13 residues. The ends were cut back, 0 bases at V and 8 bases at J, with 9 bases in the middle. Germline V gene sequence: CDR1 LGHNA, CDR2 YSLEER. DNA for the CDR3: TGCGCCAGCAGCCAAGATTGGGGAGGTACGCAGTATTTT. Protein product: CASSQDWGGTQYF.

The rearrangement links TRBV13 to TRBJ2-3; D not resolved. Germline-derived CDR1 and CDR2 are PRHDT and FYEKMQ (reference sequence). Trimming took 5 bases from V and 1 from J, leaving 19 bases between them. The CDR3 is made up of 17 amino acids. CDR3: CASSPSTVTTGTDTQYF. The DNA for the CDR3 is TGTGCCAGCAGCCCTTCGACTGTGACGACTGGCACAGATACGCAGTATTTT.

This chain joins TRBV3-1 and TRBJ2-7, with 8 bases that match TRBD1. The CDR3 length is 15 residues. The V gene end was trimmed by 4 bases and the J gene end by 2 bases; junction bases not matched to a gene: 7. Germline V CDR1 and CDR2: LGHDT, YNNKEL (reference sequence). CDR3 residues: CASSRSGTGTYEQYF. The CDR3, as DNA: TGTGCCAGCAGCCGTTCCGGGACAGGCACCTACGAGCAGTACTTC.

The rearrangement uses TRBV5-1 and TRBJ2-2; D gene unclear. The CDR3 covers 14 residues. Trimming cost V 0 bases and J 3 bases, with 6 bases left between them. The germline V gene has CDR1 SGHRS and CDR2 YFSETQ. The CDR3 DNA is TGCGCCAGCAGCTTGGGACCAGACACCGGGGAGCTGTTTTTT. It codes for CASSLGPDTGELFF.

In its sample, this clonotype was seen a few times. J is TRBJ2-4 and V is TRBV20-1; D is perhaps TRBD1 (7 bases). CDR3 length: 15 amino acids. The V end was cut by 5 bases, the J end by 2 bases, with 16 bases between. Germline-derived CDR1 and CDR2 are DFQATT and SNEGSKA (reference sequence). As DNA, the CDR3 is TGCAGTGCTCACAGGGGAGGTGGGTCCAAAAACATTCAGTACTTC. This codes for CSAHRGGGSKNIQYF.

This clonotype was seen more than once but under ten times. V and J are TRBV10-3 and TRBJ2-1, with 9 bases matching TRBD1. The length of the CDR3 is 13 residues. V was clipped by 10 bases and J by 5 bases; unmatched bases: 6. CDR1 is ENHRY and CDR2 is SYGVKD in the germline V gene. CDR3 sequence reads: CATRTGADNEQFF. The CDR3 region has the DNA TGTGCCACCCGGACAGGGGCTGACAATGAGCAGTTCTTC.

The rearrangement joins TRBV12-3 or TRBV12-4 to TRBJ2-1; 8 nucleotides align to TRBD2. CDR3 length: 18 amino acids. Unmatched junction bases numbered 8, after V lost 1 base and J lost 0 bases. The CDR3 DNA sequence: TGTGCCAGCAGTTTAGGGGGCCCTAGCGGGCCCTCCTACAATGAGCAGTTCTTC. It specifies CASSLGGPSGPSYNEQFF.

The CDR3 reads CSVGTQGVYEQYF. CDR3 in DNA: TGCAGCGTTGGCACCCAAGGGGTCTACGAGCAGTACTTC. The chain carries TRBV29-1 and TRBJ2-7, with a tentative D call TRBD1 (5 bases). The CDR3 contains 13 residues. CDR1 is SQVTM, CDR2 ANQGSEA, per germline. The V and J ends lost 4 bases and 3 bases respectively, with 13 bases between them.

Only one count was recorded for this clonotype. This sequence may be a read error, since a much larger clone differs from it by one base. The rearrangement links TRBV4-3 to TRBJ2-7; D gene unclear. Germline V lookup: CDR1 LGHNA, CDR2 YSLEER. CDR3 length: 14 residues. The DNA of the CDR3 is TGCGTCAGCAGCCCAGGACCGTTCCTCGGCGAGCAGTACTTC. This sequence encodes CVSSPGPFLGEQYF.

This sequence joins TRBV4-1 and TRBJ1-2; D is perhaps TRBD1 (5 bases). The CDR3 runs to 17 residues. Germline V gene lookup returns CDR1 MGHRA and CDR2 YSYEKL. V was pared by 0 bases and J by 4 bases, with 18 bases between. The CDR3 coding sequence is TGCGCCAGCAGCCAAGAAGTGGTCTGGGGCCTCCTCTATGGCTACACCTTC. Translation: CASSQEVVWGLLYGYTF.

The CDR3 protein is CASSQEPAYEQYF. CDR3 DNA sequence: TGCGCCAGCAGCCAAGAACCAGCCTACGAGCAGTACTTC. This chain links TRBV4-1 with TRBJ2-7; no clear D gene. CDR1 and CDR2 (germline): MGHRA, YSYEKL. V lost 0 bases and J lost 2, with 5 bases in between. The CDR3 loop spans 13 amino acids.

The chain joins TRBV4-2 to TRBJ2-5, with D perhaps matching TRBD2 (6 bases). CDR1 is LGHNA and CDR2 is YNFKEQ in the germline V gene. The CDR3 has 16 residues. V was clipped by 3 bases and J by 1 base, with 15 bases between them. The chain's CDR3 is CASSHATPGLQETQYF. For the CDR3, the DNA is TGTGCCAGCAGCCATGCGACCCCGGGACTCCAAGAGACCCAGTACTTC.

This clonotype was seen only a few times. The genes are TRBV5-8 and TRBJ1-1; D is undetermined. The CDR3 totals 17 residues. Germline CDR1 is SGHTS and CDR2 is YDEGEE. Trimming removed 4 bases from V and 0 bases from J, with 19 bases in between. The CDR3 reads CASSMDWWRAVNTEAFF. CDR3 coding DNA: TGTGCCAGCAGCATGGACTGGTGGCGAGCAGTGAACACTGAAGCTTTCTTT.

The chain's CDR3 is CASSLDPIYNSPLHF. In nucleotides, the CDR3 is TGCGCCAGCAGCTTGGATCCCATATATAATTCACCCCTCCACTTT. This chain links TRBV5-1 with TRBJ1-6; D not certain. CDR3 size: 15 residues. With 0 bases removed from V and 4 bases from J, the gap between germline ends came to 8 bases. Germline CDR1 SGHRS, CDR2 YFSETQ.

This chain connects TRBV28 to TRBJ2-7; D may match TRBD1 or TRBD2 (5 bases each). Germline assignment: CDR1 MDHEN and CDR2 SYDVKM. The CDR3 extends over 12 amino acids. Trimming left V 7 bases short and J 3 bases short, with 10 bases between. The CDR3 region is CASKGAGYEQYF. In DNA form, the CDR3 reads TGTGCCAGCAAAGGGGCGGGCTACGAGCAGTACTTC.

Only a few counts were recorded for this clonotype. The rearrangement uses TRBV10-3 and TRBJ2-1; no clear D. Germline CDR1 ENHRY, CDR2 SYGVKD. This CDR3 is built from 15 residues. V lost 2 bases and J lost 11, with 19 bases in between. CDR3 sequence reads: CAISEAVPSALQQFF. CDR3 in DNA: TGTGCCATCAGTGAGGCGGTTCCTTCCGCGCTCCAGCAGTTCTTC.

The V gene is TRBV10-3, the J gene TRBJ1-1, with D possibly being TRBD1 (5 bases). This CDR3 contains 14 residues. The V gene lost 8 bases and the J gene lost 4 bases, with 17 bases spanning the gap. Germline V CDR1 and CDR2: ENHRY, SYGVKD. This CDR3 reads CAIGPLRGITEAFF. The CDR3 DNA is TGTGCCATCGGCCCCTTGCGGGGGATCACTGAAGCTTTCTTT.